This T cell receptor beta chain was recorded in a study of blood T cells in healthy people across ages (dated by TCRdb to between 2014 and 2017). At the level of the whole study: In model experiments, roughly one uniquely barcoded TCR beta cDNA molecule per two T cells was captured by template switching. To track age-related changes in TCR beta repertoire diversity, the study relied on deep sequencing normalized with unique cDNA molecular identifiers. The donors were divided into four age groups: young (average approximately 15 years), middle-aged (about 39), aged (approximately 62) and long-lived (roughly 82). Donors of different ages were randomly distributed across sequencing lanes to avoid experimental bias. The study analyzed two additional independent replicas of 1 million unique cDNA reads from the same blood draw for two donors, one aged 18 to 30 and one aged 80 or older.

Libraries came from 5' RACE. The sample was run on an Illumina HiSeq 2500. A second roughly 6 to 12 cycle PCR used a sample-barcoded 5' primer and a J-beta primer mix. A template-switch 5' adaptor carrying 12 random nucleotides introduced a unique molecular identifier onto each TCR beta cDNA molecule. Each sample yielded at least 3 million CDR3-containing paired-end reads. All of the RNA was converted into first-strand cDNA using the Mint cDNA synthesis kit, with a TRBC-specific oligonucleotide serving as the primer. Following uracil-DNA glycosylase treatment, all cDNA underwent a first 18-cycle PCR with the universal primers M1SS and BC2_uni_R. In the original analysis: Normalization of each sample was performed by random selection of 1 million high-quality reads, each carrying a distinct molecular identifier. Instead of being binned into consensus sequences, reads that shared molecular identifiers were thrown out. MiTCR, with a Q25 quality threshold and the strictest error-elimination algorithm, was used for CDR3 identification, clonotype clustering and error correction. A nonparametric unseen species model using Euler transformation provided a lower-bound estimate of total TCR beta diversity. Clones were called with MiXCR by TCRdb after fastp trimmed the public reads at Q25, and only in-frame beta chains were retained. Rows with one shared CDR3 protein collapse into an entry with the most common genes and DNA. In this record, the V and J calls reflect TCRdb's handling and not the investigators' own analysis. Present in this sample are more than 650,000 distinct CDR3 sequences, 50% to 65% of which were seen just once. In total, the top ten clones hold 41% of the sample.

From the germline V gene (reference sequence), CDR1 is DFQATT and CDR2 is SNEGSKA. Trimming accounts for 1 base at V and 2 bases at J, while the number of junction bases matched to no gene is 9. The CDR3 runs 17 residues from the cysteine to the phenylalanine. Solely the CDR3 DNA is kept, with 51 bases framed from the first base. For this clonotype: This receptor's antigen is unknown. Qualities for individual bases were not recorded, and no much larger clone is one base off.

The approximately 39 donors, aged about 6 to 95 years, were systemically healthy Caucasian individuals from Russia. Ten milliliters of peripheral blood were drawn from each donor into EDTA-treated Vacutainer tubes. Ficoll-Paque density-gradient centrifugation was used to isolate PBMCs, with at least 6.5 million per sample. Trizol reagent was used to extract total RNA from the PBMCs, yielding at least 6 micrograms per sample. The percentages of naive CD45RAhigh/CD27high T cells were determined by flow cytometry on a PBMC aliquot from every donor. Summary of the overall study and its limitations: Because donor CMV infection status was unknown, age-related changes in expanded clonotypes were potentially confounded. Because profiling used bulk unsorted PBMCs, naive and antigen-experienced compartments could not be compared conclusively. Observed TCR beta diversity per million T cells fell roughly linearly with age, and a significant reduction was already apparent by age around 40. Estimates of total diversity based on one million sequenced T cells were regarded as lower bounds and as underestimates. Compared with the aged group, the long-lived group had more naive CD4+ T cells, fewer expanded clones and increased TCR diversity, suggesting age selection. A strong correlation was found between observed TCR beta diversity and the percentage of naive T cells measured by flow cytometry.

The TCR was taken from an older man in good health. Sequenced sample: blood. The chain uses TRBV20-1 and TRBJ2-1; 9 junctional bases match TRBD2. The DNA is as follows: TGCAGTGCTAGAGGACCAGCGGGAGGCCCCGCCTACAATGAGCAGTTCTTC. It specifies CSARGPAGGPAYNEQFF.